This TCR beta chain was recorded in a study of Graves' ophthalmopathy and Graves' hyperthyroidism. V was shortened by 0 bases and J by 0 bases, with 9 bases between the two germline ends. This CDR3 contains 16 residues. CDR1 is LNHNV and CDR2 is YYDKDF in the germline V gene (reference sequence). Investigators amplified TCR beta CDR3 regions from RNA transcripts. The authors performed first-round RT-PCR with HTBI primers and then a second-round multiplex PCR. Each CDR3 protein gets one entry after TCRdb re-called the multiplex PCR reads with MiXCR. The table records hundreds of thousands of distinct CDR3 sequences, 20% to 25% of them present only once. This clonotype was recorded a few times. The antigen is unknown. Study conclusions and caveats: In blood, most expanded thyroid clonotypes above 0.001 frequency were also detected.

Newly diagnosed hyperthyroidism donors, aged 18 to 65, duration under 2 months. Clinical symptoms, serum thyroxine, TRAb, thyroid ultrasound and orbital computed tomography were relied on for diagnosis. Fresh peripheral blood, 8.5 to 10 ml, was the PBMC source. The receptor was isolated from a woman between 18 and 29 years old with stable Graves' hyperthyroidism. Some clones in this sample may be carry-over from other donors' samples. This chain joins TRBV15 and TRBJ1-3; D is unresolved. The sample comprised peripheral blood. The CDR3 DNA reads TGTGCCACCAGCAGAGATATCAGAAGCTCTGGAAACACCATATATTTT. Translation gives CATSRDIRSSGNTIYF.